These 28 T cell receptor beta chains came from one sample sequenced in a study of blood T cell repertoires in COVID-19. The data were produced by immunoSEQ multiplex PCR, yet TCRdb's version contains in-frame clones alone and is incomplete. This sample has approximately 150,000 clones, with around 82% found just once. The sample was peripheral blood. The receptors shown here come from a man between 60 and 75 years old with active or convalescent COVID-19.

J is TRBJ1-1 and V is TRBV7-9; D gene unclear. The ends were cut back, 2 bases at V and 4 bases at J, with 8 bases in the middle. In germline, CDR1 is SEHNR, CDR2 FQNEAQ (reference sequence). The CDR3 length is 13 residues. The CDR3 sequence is CASSLSVSTEAFF. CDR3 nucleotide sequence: TGTGCCAGCAGCTTAAGTGTCAGCACTGAAGCTTTCTTT.

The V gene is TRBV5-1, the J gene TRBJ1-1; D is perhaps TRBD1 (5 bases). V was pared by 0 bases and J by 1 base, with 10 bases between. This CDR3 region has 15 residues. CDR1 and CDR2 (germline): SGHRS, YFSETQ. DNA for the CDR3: TGCGCCAGCAGCTTGGAAGGGGCAAAGAACACTGAAGCTTTCTTT. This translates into CASSLEGAKNTEAFF.

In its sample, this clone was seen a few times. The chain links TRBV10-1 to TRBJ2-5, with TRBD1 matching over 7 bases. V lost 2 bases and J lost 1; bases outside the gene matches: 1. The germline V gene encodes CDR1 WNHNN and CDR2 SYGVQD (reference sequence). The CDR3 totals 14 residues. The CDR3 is CASSERDSQETQYF. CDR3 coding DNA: TGCGCCAGCAGTGAGCGGGACAGCCAAGAGACCCAGTACTTC.

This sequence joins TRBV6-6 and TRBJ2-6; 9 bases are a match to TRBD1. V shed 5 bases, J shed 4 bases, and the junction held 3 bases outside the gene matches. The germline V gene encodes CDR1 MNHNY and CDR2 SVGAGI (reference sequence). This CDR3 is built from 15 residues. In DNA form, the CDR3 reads TGTGCCAGCAGTAACAGGGGGCAAGGGGCCAACGTCCTGACTTTC. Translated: CASSNRGQGANVLTF.

The CDR3 loop reads CASGTGTSKSTDTQYF. The CDR3 DNA is TGTGCCAGTGGGACCGGGACTAGCAAAAGCACAGATACGCAGTATTTT. The V gene is TRBV19, the J gene TRBJ2-3; 9 bases fit TRBD2. Germline V lookup: CDR1 LNHDA, CDR2 SQIVND (reference sequence). After removal of 8 bases from V and 0 bases from J, the junction contained 9 bases not matched to a gene. This CDR3 spans 16 amino acids.

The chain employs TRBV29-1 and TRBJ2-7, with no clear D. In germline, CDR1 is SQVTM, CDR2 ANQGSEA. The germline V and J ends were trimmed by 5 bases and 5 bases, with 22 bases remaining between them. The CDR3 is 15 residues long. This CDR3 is CSVLPTASYLNEQYF. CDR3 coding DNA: TGCAGCGTTCTTCCGACTGCTTCCTACCTGAACGAGCAGTACTTC.

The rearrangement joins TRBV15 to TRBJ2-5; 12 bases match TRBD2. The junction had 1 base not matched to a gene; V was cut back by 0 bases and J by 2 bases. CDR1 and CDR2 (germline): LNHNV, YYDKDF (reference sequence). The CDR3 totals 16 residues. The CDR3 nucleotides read TGTGCCACCAGCAGAGATACTAGCGGGAGGCAAGAGACCCAGTACTTC. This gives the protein CATSRDTSGRQETQYF. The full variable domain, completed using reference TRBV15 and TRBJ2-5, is DAMVIQNPRYQVTQFGKPVTLSCSQTLNHNVMYWYQQKSSQAPKLLFHYYDKDFNNEADTPDNFQSRRPNTSFCFLDIRSPGLGDTAMYLCATSRDTSGRQETQYFGPGTRLLVL.

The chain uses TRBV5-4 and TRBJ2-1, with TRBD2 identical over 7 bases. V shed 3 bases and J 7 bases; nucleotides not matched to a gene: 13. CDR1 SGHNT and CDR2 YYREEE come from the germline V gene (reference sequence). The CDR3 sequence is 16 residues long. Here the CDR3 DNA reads TGTGCCAGCAGCTCCGGGACTACAAGAGCTAGGAATGAGCAGTTCTTC. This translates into CASSSGTTRARNEQFF.

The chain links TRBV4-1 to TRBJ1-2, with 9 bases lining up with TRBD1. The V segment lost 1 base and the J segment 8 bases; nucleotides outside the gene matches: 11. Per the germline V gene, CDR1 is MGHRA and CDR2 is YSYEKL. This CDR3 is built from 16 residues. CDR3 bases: TGCGCCAGCAGCCAAGTGGGACAGGGAGTTGTGGGGGGCTACACCTTC. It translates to CASSQVGQGVVGGYTF.

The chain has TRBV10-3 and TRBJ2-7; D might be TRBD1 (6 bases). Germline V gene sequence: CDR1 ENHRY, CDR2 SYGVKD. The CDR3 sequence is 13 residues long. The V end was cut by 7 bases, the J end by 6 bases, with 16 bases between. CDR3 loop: CAITEGVASEQYF. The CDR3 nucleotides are TGTGCCATCACCGAGGGGGTAGCCTCCGAGCAGTACTTC.

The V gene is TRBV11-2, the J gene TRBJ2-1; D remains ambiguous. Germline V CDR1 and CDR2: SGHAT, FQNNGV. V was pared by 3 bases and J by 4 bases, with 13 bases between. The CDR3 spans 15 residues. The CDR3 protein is CASSFVADPYNEQFF. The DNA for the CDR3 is TGTGCCAGCAGCTTTGTAGCAGACCCATACAATGAGCAGTTCTTC.

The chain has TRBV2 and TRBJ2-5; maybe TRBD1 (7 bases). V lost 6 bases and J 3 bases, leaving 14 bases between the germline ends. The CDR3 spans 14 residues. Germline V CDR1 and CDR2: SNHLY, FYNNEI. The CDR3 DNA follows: TGTGCCAGCAGGGGGCAGGGGGGAAAAGAGACCCAGTACTTC. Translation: CASRGQGGKETQYF.

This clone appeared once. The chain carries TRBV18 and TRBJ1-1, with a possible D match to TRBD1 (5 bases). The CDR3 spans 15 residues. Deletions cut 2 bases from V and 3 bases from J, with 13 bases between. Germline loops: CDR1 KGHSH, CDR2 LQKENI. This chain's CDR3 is CASSPSSGRYTEAFF. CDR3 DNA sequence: TGTGCCAGCTCACCAAGCTCAGGGAGGTACACTGAAGCTTTCTTT.

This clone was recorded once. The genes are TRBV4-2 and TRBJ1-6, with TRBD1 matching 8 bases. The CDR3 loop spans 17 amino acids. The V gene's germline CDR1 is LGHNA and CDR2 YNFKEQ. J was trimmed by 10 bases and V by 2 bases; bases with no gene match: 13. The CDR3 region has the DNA TGTGCCAGCAGCCAAAGGAGCAGGCAGGGGGCTCAATCACCCCTCCACTTT. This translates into CASSQRSRQGAQSPLHF.

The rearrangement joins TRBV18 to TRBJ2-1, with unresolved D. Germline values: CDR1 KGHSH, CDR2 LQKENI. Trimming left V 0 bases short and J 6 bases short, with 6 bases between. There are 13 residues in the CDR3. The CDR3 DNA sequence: TGTGCCAGCTCACCACCTAGCAGCAATGAGCAGTTCTTC. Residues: CASSPPSSNEQFF.

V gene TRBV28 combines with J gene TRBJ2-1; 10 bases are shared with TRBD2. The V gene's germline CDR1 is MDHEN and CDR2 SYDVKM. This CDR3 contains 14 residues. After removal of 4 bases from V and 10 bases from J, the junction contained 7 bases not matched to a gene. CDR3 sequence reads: CASSWVAGGLEQFF. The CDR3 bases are TGTGCCAGCAGTTGGGTAGCGGGAGGCTTAGAGCAGTTCTTC.

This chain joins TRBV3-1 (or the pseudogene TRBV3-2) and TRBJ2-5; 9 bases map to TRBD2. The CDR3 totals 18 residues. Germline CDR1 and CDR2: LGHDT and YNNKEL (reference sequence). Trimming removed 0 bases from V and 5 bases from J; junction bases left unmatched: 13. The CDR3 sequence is CASSQDRLAGSMGETQYF. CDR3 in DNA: TGTGCCAGCAGCCAAGATCGGCTAGCGGGGTCGATGGGGGAGACCCAGTACTTC.

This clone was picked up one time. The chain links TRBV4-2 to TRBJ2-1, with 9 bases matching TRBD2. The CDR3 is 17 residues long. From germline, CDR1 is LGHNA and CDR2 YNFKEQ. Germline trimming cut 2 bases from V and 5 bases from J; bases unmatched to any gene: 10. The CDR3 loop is CASSQSSFGGRDNEQFF. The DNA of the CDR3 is TGTGCCAGCAGCCAATCCAGTTTCGGCGGGAGGGACAATGAGCAGTTCTTC.

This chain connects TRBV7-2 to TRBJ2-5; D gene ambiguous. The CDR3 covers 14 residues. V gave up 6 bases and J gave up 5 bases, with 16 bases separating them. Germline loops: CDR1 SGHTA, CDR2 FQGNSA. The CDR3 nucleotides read TGTGCCAGCAGGTTGTGGCCGGCCGGGGAGACCCAGTACTTC. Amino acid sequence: CASRLWPAGETQYF. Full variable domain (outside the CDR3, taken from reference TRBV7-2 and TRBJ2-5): GAGVSQSPSNKVTEKGKDVELRCDPISGHTALYWYRQSLGQGLEFLIYFQGNSAPDKSGLPSDRFSAERTGGSVSTLTIQRTQQEDSAVYLCASRLWPAGETQYFGPGTRLLVL.

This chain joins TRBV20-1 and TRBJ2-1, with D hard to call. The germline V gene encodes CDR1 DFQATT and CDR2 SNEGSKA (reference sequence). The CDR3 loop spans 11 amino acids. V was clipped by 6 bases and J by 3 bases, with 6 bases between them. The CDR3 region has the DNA TGCAGTGCGCCAGGCTACAATGAGCAGTTCTTC. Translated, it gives CSAPGYNEQFF.

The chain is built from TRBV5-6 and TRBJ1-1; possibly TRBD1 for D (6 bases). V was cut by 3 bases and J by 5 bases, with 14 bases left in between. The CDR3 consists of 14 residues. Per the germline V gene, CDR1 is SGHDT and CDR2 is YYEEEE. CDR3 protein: CASSYPQQGTEAFF. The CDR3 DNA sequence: TGTGCCAGCAGCTATCCACAACAGGGAACTGAAGCTTTCTTT.

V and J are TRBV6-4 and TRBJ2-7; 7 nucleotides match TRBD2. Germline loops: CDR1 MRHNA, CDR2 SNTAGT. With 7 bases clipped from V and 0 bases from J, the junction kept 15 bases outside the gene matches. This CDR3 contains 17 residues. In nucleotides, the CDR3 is TGTGCCAGCACCCCGGGGAGGGACCGAATGGCCTCCTACGAGCAGTACTTC. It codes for CASTPGRDRMASYEQYF.

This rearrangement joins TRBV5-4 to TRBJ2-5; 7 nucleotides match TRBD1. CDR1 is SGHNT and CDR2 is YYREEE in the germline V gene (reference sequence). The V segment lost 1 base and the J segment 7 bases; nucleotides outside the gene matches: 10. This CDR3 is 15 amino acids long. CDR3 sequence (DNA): TGTGCCAGCAGCTTGTATCCCGGACAGGAGGCGACCCAGTACTTC. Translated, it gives CASSLYPGQEATQYF.

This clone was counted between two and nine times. The CDR3 is CASSYSISGTNYGYTF. As DNA, the CDR3 is TGTGCCAGCAGTTACTCGATATCAGGAACTAACTATGGCTACACCTTC. This rearrangement joins TRBV6-5 to TRBJ1-2; D uncertain. This CDR3 is built from 16 residues. Germline V CDR1 and CDR2: MNHEY, SVGAGI. V was pared by 0 bases and J by 0 bases, with 11 bases between.

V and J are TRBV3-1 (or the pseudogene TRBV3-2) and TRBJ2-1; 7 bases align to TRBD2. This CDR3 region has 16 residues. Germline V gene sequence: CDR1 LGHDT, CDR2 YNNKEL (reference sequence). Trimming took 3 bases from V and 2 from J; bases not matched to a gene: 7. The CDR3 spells CASSQGGARAYNEQFF. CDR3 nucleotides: TGTGCCAGCAGCCAGGGAGGGGCTAGAGCCTACAATGAGCAGTTCTTC.

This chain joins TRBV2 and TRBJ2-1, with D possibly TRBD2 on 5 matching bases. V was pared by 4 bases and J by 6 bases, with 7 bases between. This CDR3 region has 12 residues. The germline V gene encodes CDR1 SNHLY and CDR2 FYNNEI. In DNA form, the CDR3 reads TGTGCCAGCAGTGGACTACGCAATGAGCAGTTCTTC. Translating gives CASSGLRNEQFF.

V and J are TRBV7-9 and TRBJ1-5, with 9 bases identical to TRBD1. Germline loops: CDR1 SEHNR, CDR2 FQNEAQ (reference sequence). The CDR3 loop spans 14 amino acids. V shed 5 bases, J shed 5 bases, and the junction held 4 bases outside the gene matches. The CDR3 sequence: CASSPTGGDQPQHF. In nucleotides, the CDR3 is TGTGCCAGCAGCCCGACAGGGGGGGATCAGCCCCAGCATTTT.

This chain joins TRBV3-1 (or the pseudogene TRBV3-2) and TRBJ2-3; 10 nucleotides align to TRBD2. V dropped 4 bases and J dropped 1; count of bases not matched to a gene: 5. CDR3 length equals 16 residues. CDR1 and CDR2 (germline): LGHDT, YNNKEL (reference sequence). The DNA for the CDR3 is TGTGCCAGCAGCCGATTAGCGGGAGGTCGCACAGATACGCAGTATTTT. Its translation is CASSRLAGGRTDTQYF.